The 15 T cell receptor beta chains in this list originate from one sample, sequenced in a study of blood T cell repertoires in COVID-19. Some clones are missing from TCRdb's copy, which holds only in-frame ones; the method was immunoSEQ multiplex PCR. This sample carries about 360,000 clones, over 65% of them seen once, and the ten largest clones take around 1%. Sequenced: peripheral blood. These TCRs come from a human donor with acute or convalescent COVID-19. The donor label of this sample is uncertain.

The chain recombines TRBV5-5 with TRBJ2-3; D gene unclear. The CDR3 spans 16 residues. Trimming shortened V by 0 bases and J by 2 bases, and 13 bases separated the two germline ends. CDR1 and CDR2 (germline): SGHKS, YYEKEE (reference sequence). CDR3 residues: CASSLGSGSTTDTQYF. The DNA for the CDR3 is TGTGCCAGCAGCTTGGGGTCAGGCTCTACCACAGATACGCAGTATTTT.

This rearrangement joins TRBV4-1 to TRBJ1-2, with D possibly being TRBD1 (6 bases). The CDR3 totals 14 residues. Germline V gene lookup returns CDR1 MGHRA and CDR2 YSYEKL. Deletions cut 0 bases from V and 4 bases from J, with 9 bases between. CDR3 DNA sequence: TGCGCCAGCAGCCAAGAGACAGGCGGCTATGGCTACACCTTC. As protein: CASSQETGGYGYTF.

There are a few counts of this clone. The genes are TRBV5-6 and TRBJ2-7; D might be TRBD2 (5 bases). The CDR3 consists of 14 residues. Per germline, CDR1 SGHDT and CDR2 YYEEEE. The germline V and J ends were trimmed by 2 bases and 7 bases, with 16 bases remaining between them. CDR3 coding DNA: TGTGCCAGCAGCTTCTTAACCCTACCGGGGGAGCAGTACTTC. It translates to CASSFLTLPGEQYF.

The genes are TRBV10-3 and TRBJ1-1, with D possibly matching TRBD1 (5 bases). CDR3 length: 15 residues. Looked up from germline, CDR1 is ENHRY and CDR2 is SYGVKD. The V end was cut by 5 bases, the J end by 4 bases, with 17 bases between. CDR3 sequence reads: CAISSAGGFSTEAFF. CDR3 coding DNA: TGTGCCATCAGTTCGGCCGGGGGTTTTAGCACTGAAGCTTTCTTT.

The chain joins TRBV5-1 to TRBJ2-1, with TRBD1 matching 7 bases. CDR3 length: 15 amino acids. The germline gives CDR1 SGHRS, CDR2 YFSETQ. Trimming cost V 5 bases and J 0 bases; bases outside gene matches: 5. CDR3 loop: CASSVSGGSYNEQFF. CDR3 nucleotide sequence: TGCGCCAGCAGTGTATCAGGGGGCTCCTACAATGAGCAGTTCTTC.

The chain carries TRBV4-1 and TRBJ2-5, with 9 bases aligning to TRBD1. Germline assignment: CDR1 MGHRA and CDR2 YSYEKL. V lost 0 bases and J lost 5; bases outside the gene matches: 7. The CDR3 sequence is 16 residues long. The CDR3 DNA follows: TGCGCCAGCAGCCAAGAGATCTCGGACAGGGGCGAGACCCAGTACTTC. This translates into CASSQEISDRGETQYF.

The chain joins TRBV3-1 (or the pseudogene TRBV3-2) to TRBJ2-3; D is perhaps TRBD2 (5 bases). The germline V and J ends were trimmed by 4 bases and 4 bases, with 9 bases remaining between them. The germline CDR1 and CDR2 sequences are LGHDT and YNNKEL (reference sequence). The CDR3 consists of 13 residues. The CDR3 bases are TGTGCCAGCAGCCGCAGCGGTCCAGATACGCAGTATTTT. Protein product: CASSRSGPDTQYF.

The V and J genes are TRBV2 and TRBJ1-1; D remains ambiguous. In germline, CDR1 is SNHLY, CDR2 FYNNEI. The CDR3 sequence is 14 residues long. Deletions cut 6 bases from V and 0 bases from J, with 11 bases between. This CDR3 is CASRRLYMNTEAFF. Written as DNA, the CDR3 is TGTGCCAGCAGGCGACTCTACATGAACACTGAAGCTTTCTTT. Looking up the rest from reference TRBV2 and TRBJ1-1 gives the full variable domain: EPEVTQTPSHQVTQMGQEVILRCVPISNHLYFYWYRQILGQKVEFLVSFYNNEISEKSEIFDDQFSVERPDGSNFTLKIRSTKLEDSAMYFCASRRLYMNTEAFFGQGTRLTVV.

In DNA, the CDR3 is TGTGCCAGCAGACCAACTATAAGCCTGGGCCGGGGTGAGCAGTTCTTC. It codes for CASRPTISLGRGEQFF. This chain joins TRBV7-2 and TRBJ2-1, with TRBD2 as a possible D gene (5 bases). This CDR3 region has 16 residues. Trimming removed 6 bases from V and 9 bases from J, with 24 bases in between. Germline CDR1 SGHTA, CDR2 FQGNSA.

The rearrangement links TRBV12-2 to TRBJ1-1. TRBV12-2 is a known pseudogene. CDR3 length: 17 residues. Here the CDR3 DNA reads TGTGCAAGTCGCCCGGGGCGGGGGATTTACATGAACACTGAAGCTTTCTTT. This encodes CASRPGRGIYMNTEAFF.

V gene TRBV14 combines with J gene TRBJ1-1; D not resolved. Germline V gene lookup returns CDR1 SGHDN and CDR2 FVKESK. The CDR3 length is 17 residues. V lost 2 bases and J 0 bases, leaving 16 bases between the germline ends. CDR3 sequence reads: CASSQREGIVLNTEAFF. The CDR3 bases are TGTGCCAGCAGCCAACGGGAGGGTATCGTTCTGAACACTGAAGCTTTCTTT.

This clone came up a few times. This chain connects TRBV6-5 to TRBJ1-5; D perhaps matches TRBD1 (5 bases). Trimming cost V 6 bases and J 3 bases, with 15 bases left between them. CDR3 size: 15 residues. Germline CDR1 and CDR2: MNHEY and SVGAGI. The CDR3 bases are TGTGCCAGCAGGCCCCTAGACAGTACCAATCAGCCCCAGCATTTT. Residues: CASRPLDSTNQPQHF.

The chain uses TRBV7-9 and TRBJ2-5, with a weak D call TRBD1 (5 bases). Germline V gives CDR1 SEHNR, CDR2 FQNEAQ (reference sequence). V lost 1 base and J 2 bases, leaving 8 bases between the germline ends. The CDR3 extends over 14 amino acids. The CDR3 region is CASSLETVQETQYF. The CDR3, as DNA: TGTGCCAGCAGCTTAGAGACAGTACAAGAGACCCAGTACTTC.

This clone was counted between two and nine times. The chain recombines TRBV12-5 with TRBJ1-5; the D is unclear. The CDR3 runs to 11 residues. The V end lost 9 bases, the J end lost 8 bases, and 11 bases lay between the germline ends. In germline, CDR1 is LGHNT, CDR2 FRNRAP. In DNA, the CDR3 is TGTGCTAGCGGGGAGAGGGAGCCCCAGCATTTT. Encoded protein: CASGEREPQHF.

The J gene is TRBJ1-4, the V gene TRBV19; D gene uncertain. The germline V gene has CDR1 LNHDA and CDR2 SQIVND (reference sequence). Trimming shortened V by 3 bases and J by 7 bases, and 12 bases separated the two germline ends. The CDR3 loop spans 14 amino acids. The chain's CDR3 is CASSIQVSPEKLFF. The DNA for the CDR3 is TGTGCCAGTAGTATCCAGGTTTCGCCTGAAAAACTGTTTTTT.